The subject of this entry is one T cell receptor (beta chain). Its specific antigen is unknown. Per-nucleotide qualities are absent, and no much larger clonotype sits a single base away. Using the deep immunoSEQ assay, TCR CDR3 regions were amplified from genomic DNA by multiplex PCR. Extracted genomic DNA from each cell subset was distributed evenly across all wells of several immunoSEQ 96-well plates, and each plate was treated as a replicate. For sorted subsets, approximately 200 ng of genomic DNA, equivalent to around 31,000 T cell genomes, went into each replicate PCR. The purified libraries were quantified using a Qubit 3.0 fluorometer, sized with a Bioanalyzer 2100, and then quantified again using the KAPA Library Quantification kit. Every immunoSEQ 96-well plate was sequenced on a dedicated single-read 150-cycle Illumina NextSeq 550 flow cell. On the study's bioinformatics: Because the immunoSEQ output included only junctional sequences and no quality scores, the filtering could not be the same as the filtering used for full-length reads. To assign V/J genes and CDR3, sequences were annotated against IMGT germline references using PyIR, a Python wrapper for IgBLAST v1.9. Reads were removed for weak V/J assignments (E-value above 1e-6), missing CDR3, stop codons, out-of-frame junctions, or ambiguous translated residues. A V3J clonotype was defined by an identical inferred V gene, J gene, and CDR3 amino acid sequence. Percentage overlap between repertoires was computed as shared unique clonotypes divided by the size of the smaller repertoire. Repertoire richness was assessed with RTK rarefaction, the Chao1 estimator, and Recon v2.1 estimates of unobserved clonotypes. Generation probabilities were computed with OLGA for all TCRbeta clonotypes obtained by the gDNA method from four donors. The immuneACCESS repertoire file appears here via TCRdb, limited to in-frame rearrangements. These files lack a portion of the clones; in checked studies, under half of the deficit traces to unresolved V genes, and the cause of the others is not known. The DNA was the basis for D and trimming; V, J and clone size are from that table. The sample table records more than 550,000 clones; roughly 87% of these occur just once. Clones ranked in the top ten supply 34% of the sample.

Looking up the germline V gene yields CDR1 SGHRS and CDR2 YFSETQ. V and J lose 1 base and 0 bases, and a span of 11 bases separates them. The CDR3 spans 15 residues, from the cysteine through the phenylalanine. Only the CDR3 part of the read is kept: 45 bases, read in frame from the first base. The data were obtained in a study of shared clonotypes between healthy human individuals (dated by TCRdb to 2020 to 2021). Study-wide context: Two women and a few men aged 18 to 49 years were included in the cohort. To increase sequencing depth and limit assay-specific biases, TCR repertoire library preparation and sequencing were carried out by different laboratories using diverse techniques. To estimate repertoire size and how much clonotypes are shared between individuals, the study performed deep sequencing of blood TCR repertoires from roughly five healthy adults. Between about 0.94 and 10 billion PBMCs per donor were obtained by leukapheresis. For each donor, three plates each were used for CD4 naive and CD4 memory, two plates were used for CD8 naive, and one plate was used for CD8 memory.

The research as a whole found: Higher generation probabilities were observed for clonotypes shared by all four sorted-subset donors than for non-shared clonotypes. Because the study included only a small number of donors, the genetic and exposure-history diversity represented was limited. Even with the large sequencing depth, rarefaction of the sorted-subset datasets indicated that sequencing was incomplete. Naive subsets generally had larger estimated clonotype richness than memory subsets. When several donors were compared, the shared fraction of clonotypes was about 5% for naive CD4, around 3.6% for naive CD8, roughly 2.5% for memory CD4, and roughly 0.4% for memory CD8. Pairwise subsampling led to the expectation that sequencing depth would affect the degree of clonotype sharing among donors. Only blood was sampled, and tissue TCR repertoires likely differ from those in blood.

Healthy HIV-negative adults with no recently reported acute infections or vaccinations were included as donors. Only Caucasian adults living in Nashville, Tennessee, USA were represented among the donors. The CD8 memory samples were a combination of magnetically selected CD45RO+ cells and CCR7-negative CD45RA+ effector memory (TemRA) cells. Blood was obtained by leukapheresis, after which PBMCs were separated by Ficoll-Histopaque density gradient centrifugation and cryopreserved in liquid nitrogen vapor phase. Analytical flow cytometry was used to check the purity and quantity of every magnetically sorted T cell population. Genomic DNA was isolated from every sorted fraction and measured by UV absorbance on a Nanodrop 2000c.

The sequence derives from a man aged 18 to 29 in good health. Some clones in this sample may be carry-over from other donors' samples. The chain uses TRBV5-1 and TRBJ2-7, and TRBD1 may be the D gene, going by 6 matching bases. Sequencing was performed on memory CD8+ T cells from PBMCs. The intended sense of this specimen's cell subset or site label: CD45RO+ cells pooled with CCR7-negative TemRA cells. The encoded CDR3 is CASSLLQGISYEQYF. The DNA sequence is TGCGCCAGCAGCTTGCTACAGGGAATCTCCTACGAGCAGTACTTC.